Below are 22 T cell receptor beta chains sequenced from a single sample in a study of early T cells in non-severe SARS-CoV-2 infection. TCRdb used MiXCR to reprocess the 5' RACE reads, holding one entry per CDR3 protein. The sample yields fewer than 65,000 distinct CDR3 sequences, around 9.9% seen once. Sequenced sample: whole blood. The receptors originated from an adult who was a healthcare worker with PCR-confirmed SARS-CoV-2 infection or an uninfected control (not recorded which).

Of note for this clonotype: A read error may produce the germline difference seen at one junction end. The V gene is TRBV10-1, the J gene TRBJ1-5; D not resolved. In germline, CDR1 is WNHNN, CDR2 SYGVQD (reference sequence). This CDR3 comprises 11 residues. In DNA, the CDR3 is TGCGCCAGCAGTGAGTGGGGAAAGATGGATTTT. Protein: CASSEWGKMDF.

The sample holds many counts of this clonotype. The chain carries TRBV5-6 and TRBJ2-7, with D possibly being TRBD1 (5 bases). The CDR3 consists of 12 residues. Germline CDR1 reads SGHDT; CDR2 reads YYEEEE. V was trimmed by 2 bases and J by 6 bases, leaving 9 bases between them. The CDR3 here is CASSFQGTEQYV. As DNA, the CDR3 is TGTGCCAGCAGCTTCCAGGGAACCGAGCAGTACGTC.

This clonotype was detected ten times or more. This chain uses TRBV10-3 with TRBJ2-3; unclear D gene. Per the germline V gene, CDR1 is ENHRY and CDR2 is SYGVKD. The length of the CDR3 is 16 residues. Trimming removed 10 bases from V and 3 bases from J, with 23 bases in between. The CDR3 region has the DNA TGTGCCACCGCTCTGGTACAGTCCCCTTTGACAGATACGCAGTATTTT. This translates into CATALVQSPLTDTQYF.

The chain employs TRBV28 and TRBJ1-2, with D unresolved. The CDR3 runs 14 residues. V was clipped by 2 bases and J by 7 bases, with 14 bases between them. CDR1 MDHEN and CDR2 SYDVKM come from the germline V gene. Here the CDR3 reads CASSLPRDFRGYTF. The CDR3 DNA sequence: TGTGCCAGCAGTTTACCGCGGGATTTCCGTGGCTACACCTTC.

Ten or more counts support this clonotype. The chain is built from TRBV7-9 and TRBJ2-1; D is perhaps TRBD1 (5 bases). V was clipped by 3 bases and J by 8 bases, with 17 bases between them. The germline gives CDR1 SEHNR, CDR2 FQNEAQ (reference sequence). The CDR3 extends over 15 amino acids. CDR3 region: CASSLTAMRTDEQFF. CDR3 sequence (DNA): TGTGCCAGCAGCTTGACAGCCATGCGCACGGATGAGCAGTTCTTC.

This clonotype was observed a handful of times. The J gene is TRBJ2-5, the V gene TRBV18; 12 positions match TRBD2. After removal of 5 bases from V and 4 bases from J, the junction contained 8 bases not matched to a gene. This CDR3 spans 16 amino acids. Germline CDR1 and CDR2: KGHSH and LQKENI. CDR3 region: CASSSRLAGVGETQYF. The CDR3 DNA follows: TGTGCCAGCTCATCAAGACTAGCGGGGGTCGGAGAGACCCAGTACTTC.

The chain is built from TRBV6-5 and TRBJ1-1; D gene unclear. The CDR3 loop spans 13 amino acids. Trimming pared 9 bases from V and 1 base from J, leaving 12 bases between. Germline CDR1 is MNHEY and CDR2 is SVGAGI. CDR3 loop: CASRSRKNTEAFF. The CDR3 region has the DNA TGTGCCAGTCGTTCGCGGAAGAACACTGAAGCTTTCTTT.

This clonotype has ten or more counts. The rearrangement joins TRBV6-6 to TRBJ2-5, with a possible D match to TRBD2 (5 bases). CDR3 length equals 12 residues. The germline V and J ends were trimmed by 5 bases and 7 bases, with 11 bases remaining between them. Germline assignment: CDR1 MNHNY and CDR2 SVGAGI (reference sequence). This CDR3 is CASSPGSGTQYF. CDR3 coding DNA: TGTGCCAGCAGTCCGGGGTCGGGGACCCAGTACTTC.

This clonotype was detected only a few times. J is TRBJ2-7 and V is TRBV28; D gene unclear. V was pared by 5 bases and J by 2 bases, with 22 bases between. The CDR3 extends over 17 amino acids. Looked up from germline, CDR1 is MDHEN and CDR2 is SYDVKM. For the CDR3, the DNA is TGTGCCAGCAGTCATGACACCCTCTTTTCCGCAACCTACGAGCAGTACGTC. The encoded protein is CASSHDTLFSATYEQYV.

There are a few counts of this clonotype. The CDR3 sequence is CSARVAEQNTEAFF. CDR3 DNA: TGCAGTGCTAGAGTCGCAGAACAGAACACTGAAGCTTTCTTT. The gene calls are TRBV20-1 and TRBJ1-1; D is uncertain. The CDR3 runs to 14 residues. CDR1 DFQATT and CDR2 SNEGSKA come from the germline V gene (reference sequence). V dropped 1 base and J dropped 1 base, with 10 bases sitting between them.

The genes are TRBV18 and TRBJ2-7; possibly TRBD1 or TRBD2 for D (5 bases each). CDR1 KGHSH and CDR2 LQKENI come from the germline V gene. V lost 1 base to trimming and J lost 2 bases, with 9 bases between them. This CDR3 is 14 amino acids long. CDR3 DNA: TGTGCCAGCTCACCACGACAGCGGACCTACGAGCAGTACGTC. This translates into CASSPRQRTYEQYV.

The gene calls are TRBV30 and TRBJ2-3, with TRBD2 matching 7 bases. The germline V gene has CDR1 GTSNPN and CDR2 SVGIG (reference sequence). This CDR3 comprises 15 residues. V shed 3 bases and J 0 bases; nucleotides not matched to a gene: 6. CDR3 amino acids: CAWSLTSWSTDTQYF. Written as DNA, the CDR3 is TGTGCCTGGAGCCTGACTAGCTGGAGCACAGATACGCAGTATTTT.

This clonotype showed up many times. This chain connects TRBV18 to TRBJ2-1; no definite D call. The CDR3 contains 13 residues. Trimming removed 2 bases from V and 11 bases from J, with 13 bases in between. Per germline, CDR1 KGHSH and CDR2 LQKENI. Here the CDR3 reads CASSPEELGKQFF. The CDR3 nucleotides read TGTGCCAGCTCACCAGAAGAACTTGGCAAGCAGTTCTTC.

The chain carries TRBV28 and TRBJ2-6; no firm D call. With 3 bases removed from V and 2 bases from J, the gap between germline ends came to 2 bases. The CDR3 covers 13 residues. The V gene's germline CDR1 is MDHEN and CDR2 SYDVKM. This CDR3 is CASSFPGANVLTF. In DNA form, the CDR3 reads TGTGCCAGCAGTTTCCCTGGGGCCAACGTCCTGACTTTC.

Only a few counts were recorded for this clonotype. J is TRBJ2-5 and V is TRBV5-5; the D gene is possibly TRBD2 (6 bases). The length of the CDR3 is 12 residues. V gave up 10 bases and J gave up 3 bases, with 13 bases separating them. Germline V CDR1 and CDR2: SGHKS, YYEKEE (reference sequence). The CDR3 bases are TGTGCCTCATTAGCGGACGAAGAGACCCAGTACTTC. Protein: CASLADEETQYF.

The chain couples TRBV12-3 or TRBV12-4 to TRBJ2-1, with D perhaps TRBD2 (6 bases). V lost 5 bases and J lost 9, with 14 bases in between. CDR3 length equals 13 residues. CDR3 amino acids: CASSPRDRGEQFF. CDR3 nucleotide sequence: TGTGCCAGCAGTCCGCGGGACCGAGGTGAGCAGTTCTTC.

The V and J genes are TRBV7-2 and TRBJ1-4; unclear D gene. Trimming removed 5 bases from V and 3 bases from J, with 4 bases in between. CDR1 SGHTA and CDR2 FQGNSA come from the germline V gene. The CDR3 spans 12 residues. The DNA of the CDR3 is TGTGCCAGCAGCCCGTCTAATGAAAAACTGTTTTTT. This encodes CASSPSNEKLFF.

The chain couples TRBV12-3 or TRBV12-4 to TRBJ2-5; D gene ambiguous. V lost 6 bases and J lost 7, with 12 bases in between. The CDR3 totals 12 residues. The CDR3 nucleotides are TGTGCCAGCAGCCTACCACCCGGGACCCAGTACTTC. It specifies CASSLPPGTQYF.

This clonotype was found many times. The chain is built from TRBV12-5 and TRBJ2-3; D gene unclear. Deletions cut 2 bases from V and 2 bases from J, with 2 bases between. The CDR3 spans 12 residues. Germline V gene sequence: CDR1 LGHNT, CDR2 FRNRAP. CDR3 amino acids: CASGLNTDTQYF. CDR3 nucleotide sequence: TGTGCTAGTGGTTTGAACACAGATACGCAGTATTTT.

Ten or more counts support this clonotype. The genes are TRBV7-2 and TRBJ2-2; TRBD2 matches 9 bases. J lost 7 bases, V lost 1 base, and 1 base had no gene match. This CDR3 comprises 14 residues. Germline CDR1 reads SGHTA; CDR2 reads FQGNSA. CDR3 residues: CASSLGLAVGELFF. The CDR3 DNA sequence: TGTGCCAGCAGCTTAGGACTAGCGGTCGGGGAGCTGTTTTTT.

In its sample, this clonotype was seen a few times. The chain employs TRBV9 and TRBJ2-2; D assignment may be TRBD1 or TRBD2 (5 bases each). CDR1 and CDR2 (germline): SGDLS, YYNGEE. This CDR3 is built from 15 residues. V was trimmed by 0 bases and J by 5 bases, leaving 11 bases between them. Here the CDR3 reads CASSVEAWGTGELFF. CDR3 sequence (DNA): TGTGCCAGCAGCGTAGAAGCTTGGGGGACCGGGGAGCTGTTTTTT.

This chain connects TRBV6-2 or TRBV6-3 to TRBJ2-1; D unresolved. The CDR3 totals 15 residues. The V end lost 10 bases, the J end lost 7 bases, and 23 bases lay between the germline ends. CDR1 is MNHEY and CDR2 is SVGEGT in the germline V gene. CDR3 coding DNA: TGTGCCACCATTCGGCCTACCCATAGCAGGAATGAGCAGTTCTTC. It codes for CATIRPTHSRNEQFF.